Listed below are T cell receptor beta chains from one sample, sequenced in a study of blood T cell repertoires in COVID-19. The data were produced by immunoSEQ multiplex PCR, yet TCRdb's version contains in-frame clones alone and is incomplete. This sample has 200,000 to 300,000 clones, with about 83% found just once. Material: peripheral blood. These receptors came from a human donor in a cohort sampled during active COVID-19. CDR3s include the opening cysteine and the closing phenylalanine or tryptophan. Fields, in order: V gene, D gene, J gene, clone size, CDR3 protein, CDR3 DNA. The D gene is left open where the match is weak. Not every row has a clone size; where given, it reads once, few, many or a size class.

>TRBV7-9|NA|TRBJ1-5|few
CASSLGGGQPQHF
TGTGCCAGCAGCTTGGGAGGCGGTCAGCCCCAGCATTTT
>TRBV28|TRBD1|TRBJ1-2|NA
CASSFYRGADYGYTF
TGTGCCAGCAGTTTTTACAGGGGGGCGGACTATGGCTACACCTTC
>TRBV24-1|NA|TRBJ2-7|NA
CATSSGYEQYF
TGTGCCACCAGTTCCGGCTACGAGCAGTACTTC
>TRBV5-1|TRBD1|TRBJ2-7|NA
CASSRRQGYGFYEQYF
TGCGCCAGCAGCCGCAGACAGGGGTACGGTTTCTACGAGCAGTACTTC
>TRBV7-6|NA|TRBJ2-3|NA
CASSYSSADTQYF
TGTGCCAGCAGCTACTCTAGCGCAGATACGCAGTATTTT
>TRBV6-5|NA|TRBJ1-2|NA
CASSPEGPGYGYTF
TGTGCCAGCAGTCCTGAGGGCCCTGGCTATGGCTACACCTTC
>TRBV5-6|TRBD1|TRBJ2-3|once
CASSFTGDSSDTQYF
TGTGCCAGCAGCTTCACAGGGGATTCGTCAGATACGCAGTATTTT
>TRBV7-3|NA|TRBJ2-6|NA
CASSFQGQLGSGANVLTF
TGTGCCAGCAGCTTCCAGGGTCAATTGGGTTCTGGGGCCAACGTCCTGACTTTC
>TRBV11-2|TRBD2|TRBJ2-1|NA
CASSPRLAVNYNEQFF
TGTGCCAGCAGCCCGCGACTAGCGGTAAACTACAATGAGCAGTTCTTC
>TRBV7-2|TRBD1|TRBJ1-5|once
CASSLDAGGSNQPQHF
TGTGCCAGCAGCTTAGATGCAGGGGGTAGCAATCAGCCCCAGCATTTT
>TRBV5-1|NA|TRBJ1-1|NA
CASSLRGTEAFF
TGCGCCAGCAGCTTGCGGGGTACTGAAGCTTTCTTT
>TRBV6-6|TRBD1|TRBJ1-2|NA
CASSYPQGGRAGYTF
TGTGCCAGCAGTTATCCACAGGGGGGACGAGCGGGCTACACCTTC
>TRBV4-1|NA|TRBJ1-6|few
CASSRPQGSVNSPLHF
TGCGCCAGCAGCCGTCCTCAGGGCTCCGTCAATTCACCCCTCCACTTT
>TRBV4-1|TRBD1|TRBJ1-6|NA
CASSQEDRGNNSPLHF
TGCGCCAGCAGCCAGGAGGACAGGGGGAATAATTCACCCCTCCACTTT
>TRBV29-1|NA|TRBJ1-4|NA
CSSWGGGANEKLFF
TGCAGCTCCTGGGGTGGCGGGGCTAATGAAAAACTGTTTTTT
>TRBV7-9|TRBD1|TRBJ2-2|NA
CASHRGTNTGELFF
TGTGCCAGTCACAGGGGCACGAACACCGGGGAGCTGTTTTTT
>TRBV7-9|NA|TRBJ2-7|NA
CASSLVPGVSSYEQYF
TGTGCCAGCAGCTTAGTTCCCGGGGTTTCCTCCTACGAGCAGTACTTC
>TRBV5-1|TRBD2|TRBJ2-3|once
CASSSGTSGGIDTQYF
TGCGCCAGCAGCTCCGGGACTAGCGGGGGAATAGATACGCAGTATTTT
>TRBV5-4|NA|TRBJ1-5|NA
CASSAGNQPQHF
TGTGCCAGCAGCGCAGGCAATCAGCCCCAGCATTTT
>TRBV11-3|NA|TRBJ2-7|NA
CASSARTLSSYEQYF
TGTGCCAGCAGCGCGCGGACTCTAAGCTCCTACGAGCAGTACTTC
>TRBV3-1/TRBV3-2|NA|TRBJ2-1|NA
CASSQEGALGEQFF
TGTGCCAGCAGCCAAGAGGGAGCGTTGGGGGAGCAGTTCTTC
>TRBV7-2|NA|TRBJ2-1|NA
CASSLRNEQFF
TGTGCCAGCAGCTTGCGAAATGAGCAGTTCTTC
>TRBV15|NA|TRBJ2-2|NA
CATSRDRRDTGELFF
TGTGCCACCAGCAGAGATAGGAGGGACACCGGGGAGCTGTTTTTT
>TRBV4-1|NA|TRBJ1-6|NA
CASTPSGGRSYNSPLHF
TGCGCCAGCACCCCCTCAGGAGGCCGCTCCTATAATTCACCCCTCCACTTT
>TRBV24-1|NA|TRBJ2-7|NA
CATSQRQSSYEQYF
TGTGCCACCTCCCAGCGACAGAGCTCCTACGAGCAGTACTTC
>TRBV4-1|TRBD1|TRBJ2-7|medium-sized
CASSRSGQGTDEQYF
TGCGCCAGCAGCCGATCAGGACAGGGTACAGACGAGCAGTACTTC